These 9 T cell receptor beta chains came from one sample sequenced in a study of cytomegalovirus exposure and HLA in healthy donors. PCR used 60 Vbeta primers and 13 Jbeta primers. Profiled with immunoSEQ multiplex PCR; TCRdb holds only in-frame clones, not every one. The sample includes approximately 150,000 clones, about 80% seen only once; the top ten take around 4.3%. Material: PBMCs. Source of these receptors: a man aged 35-49 years in good health and CMV-seronegative.

The chain couples TRBV25-1 to TRBJ1-3; the D is unclear. CDR1 MGHDK and CDR2 SYGVNS come from the germline V gene. The CDR3 contains 13 residues. The V gene lost 8 bases and the J gene lost 0 bases, with 8 bases spanning the gap. The CDR3 bases are TGTGCCAGCCGGTACGGCTCTGGAAACACCATATATTTT. This codes for CASRYGSGNTIYF.

The chain couples TRBV25-1 to TRBJ2-1; D is perhaps TRBD2 (6 bases). The CDR3 runs 15 residues. Germline V gene lookup returns CDR1 MGHDK and CDR2 SYGVNS. Trimming cost V 5 bases and J 4 bases, with 15 bases left between them. CDR3 DNA: TGTGCCAGCAGTCCACCACCGACTAGATACAATGAGCAGTTCTTC. This translates into CASSPPPTRYNEQFF.

The CDR3 nucleotides are TGTGCCAGCAGTGAAGGGCCGCTGGGAGGGGAGCAGTACTTC. Amino acids: CASSEGPLGGEQYF. The V and J genes are TRBV2 and TRBJ2-5; 7 nucleotides agree with TRBD2. The CDR3 has 14 residues. Germline lookup yields CDR1 SNHLY and CDR2 FYNNEI. Unmatched junction bases numbered 10, after V lost 1 base and J lost 11 bases.

This clone occurred a few times. CDR3 amino acids: CASSPDSPRGGELFF. The DNA for the CDR3 is TGTGCCAGTAGCCCGGACAGTCCCCGTGGCGGGGAGCTGTTTTTT. The chain couples TRBV19 to TRBJ2-2; tentative D call: TRBD1 (6 bases). Germline values: CDR1 LNHDA, CDR2 SQIVND (reference sequence). This CDR3 is 15 amino acids long. V was cut by 6 bases and J by 7 bases, with 18 bases left in between. The complete variable domain, with remaining parts taken from reference TRBV19 and TRBJ2-2, reads DGGITQSPKYLFRKEGQNVTLSCEQNLNHDAMYWYRQDPGQGLRLIYYSQIVNDFQKGDIAEGYSVSREKKESFPLTVTSAQKNPTAFYLCASSPDSPRGGELFFGEGSRLTVL.

The chain combines TRBV6-4 with TRBJ1-1; the D gene is possibly TRBD1 (6 bases). V gave up 10 bases and J gave up 1 base, with 13 bases separating them. Germline loops: CDR1 MRHNA, CDR2 SNTAGT. The length of the CDR3 is 13 residues. The CDR3 coding sequence is TGTGCCACCGCACAGGGACGGAACACTGAAGCTTTCTTT. Translating it yields CATAQGRNTEAFF.

This clone was detected only a few times. CDR3 sequence: CASSLRQGAEDSPLHF. The CDR3 bases are TGTGCCAGTAGCTTGAGACAGGGGGCAGAAGATTCACCCCTCCACTTT. The chain carries TRBV19 and TRBJ1-6; 10 nucleotides line up with TRBD1. Losses at the gene ends were 6 bases for V and 8 bases for J; bases not matched to a gene: 10. Looked up from germline, CDR1 is LNHDA and CDR2 is SQIVND (reference sequence). The CDR3 is 16 amino acids.

This rearrangement joins TRBV11-2 to TRBJ1-4; maybe TRBD1 (5 bases). Germline-derived CDR1 and CDR2 are SGHAT and FQNNGV. The CDR3 is made up of 15 amino acids. Trimming left V 5 bases short and J 4 bases short, with 14 bases between. The CDR3 nucleotides read TGTGCCAGCAGCACCTCGTCAGGACATAATGAAAAACTGTTTTTT. It encodes CASSTSSGHNEKLFF.

V gene TRBV7-2 combines with J gene TRBJ1-4, with 7 bases lining up with TRBD1. The germline gives CDR1 SGHTA, CDR2 FQGNSA. This CDR3 has 16 amino acids. Trimming cost V 5 bases and J 0 bases; bases outside gene matches: 6. The CDR3 region is CASSLNTGATNEKLFF. The CDR3 nucleotides read TGTGCCAGCAGCCTCAACACAGGGGCAACTAATGAAAAACTGTTTTTT.

The rearrangement links TRBV12-5 to TRBJ2-3; maybe TRBD2 (7 bases). The V gene's germline CDR1 is LGHNT and CDR2 FRNRAP. V gave up 5 bases and J gave up 3 bases, with 15 bases separating them. The CDR3 sequence is 15 residues long. The CDR3 bases are TGTGCTAGTGGTGTAGGGGGGGCCGAGACAGATACGCAGTATTTT. Its translation is CASGVGGAETDTQYF.